What follows are 14 T cell receptor beta chains derived from one specimen sequenced in a study of blood T cell repertoires in COVID-19. Clones were read by immunoSEQ multiplex PCR, and TCRdb kept only the in-frame ones, dropping some. This repertoire shows some 70,000 clones, more than 70% found once; its top ten account for 5.5% to 7%. Sequenced sample: peripheral blood. These receptors were taken from a woman in her sixties or seventies with acute or convalescent COVID-19.

The chain is built from TRBV5-4 and TRBJ1-5, with D possibly being TRBD1 (6 bases). The V end was cut by 0 bases, the J end by 6 bases, with 13 bases between. The length of the CDR3 is 15 residues. Germline CDR1 reads SGHNT; CDR2 reads YYREEE (reference sequence). The CDR3 region has the DNA TGTGCCAGCAGCTTGGACCAGGGGAAAGGTCAGCCCCAGCATTTT. Translation gives CASSLDQGKGQPQHF.

This clone was counted a single time. The V gene is TRBV9, the J gene TRBJ1-3; the D gene is possibly TRBD1 (5 bases). This CDR3 region has 16 residues. Germline values: CDR1 SGDLS, CDR2 YYNGEE. Trimming shortened V by 1 base and J by 6 bases, and 17 bases separated the two germline ends. This CDR3 reads CASSVQDTSRVNTIYF. The CDR3 DNA sequence: TGTGCCAGCAGCGTACAGGACACCTCAAGGGTAAACACCATATATTTT.

CDR3 in DNA: TGTGCCAGCAGCCAAGAGGCGGGAGGGTACACAGATACGCAGTATTTT. It specifies CASSQEAGGYTDTQYF. The rearrangement joins TRBV4-2 to TRBJ2-3, with 9 bases lining up with TRBD2. With V trimmed by 0 bases and J by 2 bases, 3 bases remained unmatched. The CDR3 is made up of 16 amino acids. CDR1 is LGHNA and CDR2 is YNFKEQ in the germline V gene.

The V gene is TRBV7-2, the J gene TRBJ2-3; 12 bases agree with TRBD2. The CDR3 is 16 residues long. Germline assignment: CDR1 SGHTA and CDR2 FQGNSA. The V gene end was trimmed by 1 base and the J gene end by 2 bases; junction bases not matched to a gene: 1. The CDR3 nucleotides read TGTGCCAGCAGCTTAGGACTAGCGGGAGCCACAGATACGCAGTATTTT. Its protein is CASSLGLAGATDTQYF. Using reference TRBV7-2 and TRBJ2-3 for the parts outside the CDR3, the full variable domain is GAGVSQSPSNKVTEKGKDVELRCDPISGHTALYWYRQSLGQGLEFLIYFQGNSAPDKSGLPSDRFSAERTGGSVSTLTIQRTQQEDSAVYLCASSLGLAGATDTQYFGPGTRLTVL.

The rearrangement joins TRBV5-5 to TRBJ1-6; D gene unclear. V was clipped by 4 bases and J by 6 bases, with 8 bases between them. The CDR3 is 13 amino acids. Per germline, CDR1 SGHKS and CDR2 YYEKEE (reference sequence). CDR3 sequence (DNA): TGTGCCAGCAGCATCAGGCTTAATTCACCCCTCCACTTT. Protein: CASSIRLNSPLHF.

The chain uses TRBV18 and TRBJ2-7, with D perhaps TRBD2 (6 bases). V was pared by 6 bases and J by 3 bases, with 12 bases between. This CDR3 region has 13 residues. Germline-derived CDR1 and CDR2 are KGHSH and LQKENI. CDR3 in DNA: TGTGCCAGCTCTACGGGAGCCAACTACGAGCAGTACTTC. It is translated as CASSTGANYEQYF. The full variable domain, completed using reference TRBV18 and TRBJ2-7, is NAGVMQNPRHLVRRRGQEARLRCSPMKGHSHVYWYRQLPEEGLKFMVYLQKENIIDESGMPKERFSAEFPKEGPSILRIQQVVRGDSAAYFCASSTGANYEQYFGPGTRLTVT.

The J gene is TRBJ1-2, the V gene TRBV7-2; TRBD1 aligns across 7 bases. With 7 bases clipped from V and 13 bases from J, the junction kept 15 bases outside the gene matches. Germline CDR1 SGHTA, CDR2 FQGNSA. The CDR3 spans 13 residues. The CDR3 region is CASTAGQPRACTF. The CDR3 nucleotides are TGTGCCAGCACCGCGGGACAGCCCAGGGCCTGCACCTTC.

This CDR3 reads CASSSDRTLSTEAFF. CDR3 coding DNA: TGTGCCAGCAGCTCTGACAGGACCCTGAGCACTGAAGCTTTCTTT. This chain connects TRBV13 to TRBJ1-1; D is possibly TRBD1 (6 bases). Trimming removed 4 bases at V and 4 bases at J, with 16 bases between. The CDR3 runs to 15 residues. CDR1 PRHDT and CDR2 FYEKMQ come from the germline V gene (reference sequence).

The rearrangement uses TRBV5-1 and TRBJ1-1; TRBD1 matches at 8 bases. V trimming: 2 bases; J trimming: 1 base; junction bases outside the gene matches: 1. Germline V gene lookup returns CDR1 SGHRS and CDR2 YFSETQ. The length of the CDR3 is 14 residues. CDR3 in DNA: TGCGCCAGCAGCTTCGGACAGGGGAACACTGAAGCTTTCTTT. Protein: CASSFGQGNTEAFF.

This clone turned up a few times. The chain combines TRBV29-1 with TRBJ1-1; a weak D match, TRBD1 (6 bases). V was trimmed by 4 bases and J by 4 bases, leaving 7 bases between them. Germline V lookup: CDR1 SQVTM, CDR2 ANQGSEA. CDR3 size: 11 residues. The CDR3 bases are TGCAGCGTTGCCAGGGGCACTGAAGCTTTCTTT. It translates to CSVARGTEAFF.

The V gene is TRBV19, the J gene TRBJ1-5; 7 nucleotides align to TRBD1. This CDR3 has 14 amino acids. Trimming at V came to 5 bases and at J to 7 bases, leaving 8 bases not matched to a gene. The germline V gene has CDR1 LNHDA and CDR2 SQIVND (reference sequence). The CDR3 here is CASSPRGGYQPQHF. For the CDR3, the DNA is TGTGCCAGTAGTCCCCGAGGGGGCTACCAGCCCCAGCATTTT.

The chain has TRBV2 and TRBJ1-1; 10 nucleotides line up with TRBD1. The V and J ends lost 9 bases and 3 bases, in that order; junction bases with no gene match: 4. The CDR3 runs to 13 residues. Germline V lookup: CDR1 SNHLY, CDR2 FYNNEI. In DNA, the CDR3 is TGTGCCAGTGGGGACAGGGGTTACACTGAAGCTTTCTTT. It translates to CASGDRGYTEAFF.

The V and J genes are TRBV28 and TRBJ1-2, with D unresolved. Germline CDR1 MDHEN, CDR2 SYDVKM. Trimming cost V 2 bases and J 5 bases, with 15 bases left between them. CDR3 length: 15 amino acids. Written as DNA, the CDR3 is TGTGCCAGCAGTTTAATGGGAGTGGGGTTTTATGGCTACACCTTC. It encodes CASSLMGVGFYGYTF.

J is TRBJ1-1 and V is TRBV3-1 (or the pseudogene TRBV3-2), with D maybe TRBD1 (6 bases). Germline-derived CDR1 and CDR2 are LGHDT and YNNKEL (reference sequence). V was shortened by 5 bases and J by 1 base, with 17 bases between the two germline ends. The CDR3 is made up of 16 amino acids. CDR3 sequence reads: CASSRGGGLGNTEAFF. CDR3 DNA: TGTGCCAGCAGCAGGGGAGGGGGGCTAGGGAACACTGAAGCTTTCTTT.